The 26 T cell receptor beta chains reported below all come from one sample, sequenced in a study of metastatic and nonmetastatic thyroid tumors. Via MiXCR, TCRdb re-called the PCR reads. The sample yields about 35,000 clones, 29% seen once. Thyroid surgery was preceded by no treatment in any patient. Sequencing used blood. The origin of the receptors is a female donor with papillary thyroid cancer or a benign thyroid nodule (not recorded which). Some clones in this sample may be carry-over from other donors' samples.

This clone came up many times. Written as DNA, the CDR3 is TGTGCCAGCAGCTCGGGACAGGGTATGAACACTGAAGCTTTCTTT. The encoded protein is CASSSGQGMNTEAFF. V is TRBV7-9 and J is TRBJ1-1; 9 nucleotides line up with TRBD1. Germline-derived CDR1 and CDR2 are SEHNR and FQNEAQ (reference sequence). This CDR3 is built from 15 residues. V lost 4 bases to trimming and J lost 0 bases; unmatched junction nucleotides: 3.

This clone was seen repeatedly, ten times or more. This chain uses TRBV20-1 with TRBJ2-3; TRBD2 aligns across 11 bases. The CDR3 spans 14 residues. Per germline, CDR1 DFQATT and CDR2 SNEGSKA (reference sequence). The CDR3 loop reads CSWGLAAGTDTQYF. The DNA of the CDR3 is TGCAGCTGGGGACTAGCGGCTGGCACAGATACGCAGTATTTT.

This clone was detected a few times. No conserved phenylalanine or tryptophan is present at the end of the CDR3, so a read error is the likely explanation. It is unclear where the CDR3 begins or ends on the DNA, so no DNA is shown, and the CDR3 is as TCRdb lists it. This chain connects TRBV10-1 to TRBJ1-3. Ends included, the CDR3 has 17 residues. Germline CDR1 and CDR2: WNHNN and SYGVQD (reference sequence). The CDR3 spells CASSESWAGNSGNTRYC.

The chain links TRBV5-6 to TRBJ2-6, with D hard to call. The V end lost 4 bases, the J end lost 2 bases, and 7 bases lay between the germline ends. CDR3 size: 14 residues. Germline CDR1 and CDR2: SGHDT and YYEEEE. This CDR3 is CASSPRTGANVLTF. The CDR3 nucleotides are TGTGCCAGCAGCCCCCGAACTGGGGCCAACGTCCTGACTTTC.

This clone was counted ten times or more. The chain employs TRBV5-1 and TRBJ2-3, with 13 nucleotides matching TRBD2. Trimming took 0 bases from V and 3 from J; bases not matched to a gene: 7. This CDR3 is 18 amino acids long. The V gene's germline CDR1 is SGHRS and CDR2 YFSETQ. The CDR3 nucleotides are TGCGCCAGCAGCTTGGGAACTAGCGGGAGGGCCTTTACAGATACGCAGTATTTT. This sequence encodes CASSLGTSGRAFTDTQYF.

By share, this clone ranks as medium-sized (0.01 to 0.1%). This sequence joins TRBV27 and TRBJ2-1; 11 positions agree with TRBD2. Looked up from germline, CDR1 is MNHEY and CDR2 is SMNVEV (reference sequence). V lost 2 bases and J lost 9; bases outside the gene matches: 6. The CDR3 covers 15 residues. Here the CDR3 reads CASSLGTSGSGEQFF. The CDR3, as DNA: TGTGCCAGCAGTTTAGGGACTAGCGGCTCGGGTGAGCAGTTCTTC.

This clone occurred many times. The chain carries TRBV28 and TRBJ2-5, with 11 bases identical to TRBD1. The germline gives CDR1 MDHEN, CDR2 SYDVKM. The CDR3 consists of 15 residues. The junction had 6 bases not matched to a gene; V was cut back by 6 bases and J by 3 bases. CDR3 amino acids: CASSPGQGGKETQYF. The CDR3 DNA reads TGTGCCAGCAGCCCGGGACAGGGGGGGAAAGAGACCCAGTACTTC.

This clone showed up many times. This sequence joins TRBV4-1 and TRBJ1-6; D is undetermined. The CDR3 spans 17 residues. Germline V gene sequence: CDR1 MGHRA, CDR2 YSYEKL. Deletions cut 0 bases from V and 0 bases from J, with 9 bases between. This CDR3 is CASSQERTISYNSPLHF. CDR3 in DNA: TGCGCCAGCAGCCAAGAGCGGACTATCTCCTATAATTCACCCCTCCACTTT.

This clone was recorded a few times. V is TRBV6-6 and J is TRBJ2-1; no reliable D call. With 1 base removed from V and 1 base from J, the gap between germline ends came to 11 bases. Per germline, CDR1 MNHNY and CDR2 SVGAGI (reference sequence). This CDR3 contains 16 residues. The CDR3 region is CASSYWKTSSYNEQFF. CDR3 in DNA: TGTGCCAGCAGTTACTGGAAGACCTCTTCCTACAATGAGCAGTTCTTC.

This clone has at least ten counts. The chain is built from TRBV29-1 and TRBJ2-7, with D perhaps assigned TRBD1 or TRBD2 (5 bases each). The CDR3 covers 15 residues. With 7 bases removed from V and 0 bases from J, the gap between germline ends came to 19 bases. Germline assignment: CDR1 SQVTM and CDR2 ANQGSEA. The CDR3 reads CSAISRGPISYEQYF. The CDR3 DNA follows: TGCAGCGCCATCAGCCGGGGACCAATCTCCTACGAGCAGTACTTC.

The V call is TRBV9, the J call TRBJ1-2; TRBD1 aligns across 7 bases. The CDR3 extends over 16 amino acids. The trim removed 0 bases at V and 9 bases at J, leaving 14 bases unmatched. Germline V gene data show CDR1 as SGDLS and CDR2 as YYNGEE. The CDR3 DNA reads as TGTGCCAGCAGCGTAGCCCCCGAGGATACAGGGGTCTGCTACACCTTC. Encoded protein: CASSVAPEDTGVCYTF.

This clone was observed at least ten times. The genes are TRBV28 and TRBJ1-2; tentative D call: TRBD1 (5 bases). The CDR3 runs 14 residues. CDR1 and CDR2 from the germline V gene are MDHEN and SYDVKM. The V end was cut by 7 bases, the J end by 7 bases, with 19 bases between. CDR3 nucleotides: TGTGCCAGCACCAACCCTCTGGGGGTTGGTGGCTACACCTTC. Translated: CASTNPLGVGGYTF.

This clone was detected only once. The chain is built from TRBV5-1 and TRBJ1-1; D remains unclear. The ends were cut back, 4 bases at V and 3 bases at J, with 22 bases in the middle. Germline V gives CDR1 SGHRS, CDR2 YFSETQ. This CDR3 has 17 amino acids. The CDR3 DNA reads as TGCGCCAGCAGCCCTACTCCGGGAGGCCCTTCGGACACTGAAGCTTTCTTT. It encodes CASSPTPGGPSDTEAFF.

A remark on this clone: As the CDR3 is not closed by the conserved phenylalanine or tryptophan, this likely results from a read error. This chain joins TRBV11-2 and TRBJ2-3; no firm D call. Between the trimmed V and J ends, which lost 1 base and 1 base, there was a span of 6 bases. Germline CDR1 and CDR2: SGHAT and FQNNGV. This CDR3 is 14 amino acids long. The CDR3 loop is CASSLGKGTDTQYI. DNA for the CDR3: TGTGCCAGCAGCTTAGGGAAAGGCACAGATACGCAGTATATT.

The table lists this clone with many counts. The rearrangement uses TRBV6-6 and TRBJ2-7; D gene unclear. The CDR3 loop spans 14 amino acids. The V end lost 2 bases, the J end lost 3 bases, and 11 bases lay between the germline ends. Per germline, CDR1 MNHNY and CDR2 SVGAGI (reference sequence). The CDR3 DNA follows: TGTGCCAGCAGTTACGGGCAGGCGAACTACGAGCAGTACTTC. Protein product: CASSYGQANYEQYF.

The chain combines TRBV6-4 with TRBJ2-3; 10 positions agree with TRBD2. The J segment lost 5 bases and the V segment lost 5 bases, leaving 10 bases of the junction unmatched. The germline gives CDR1 MRHNA, CDR2 SNTAGT. The CDR3 is made up of 16 amino acids. This chain's CDR3 is CASSYTAGGTRDTQYF. In DNA form, the CDR3 reads TGTGCCAGCAGTTACACAGCGGGGGGGACGAGAGATACGCAGTATTTT.

This clone has ten or more counts. The genes are TRBV4-1 and TRBJ2-3; TRBD2 agrees at 8 bases. CDR3 length equals 15 residues. CDR1 is MGHRA and CDR2 is YSYEKL in the germline V gene. The ends lost 3 bases at V and 2 bases at J; junction bases unmatched: 4. The CDR3 region is CASSHVGGATDTQYF. CDR3 bases: TGCGCCAGCAGCCACGTCGGGGGGGCCACAGATACGCAGTATTTT.

The chain employs TRBV24-1 and TRBJ2-2; D is undetermined. Trimming removed 1 base from V and 5 bases from J, with 4 bases in between. CDR3 size: 13 residues. Germline V CDR1 and CDR2: KGHDR, SFDVKD. CDR3 residues: CATSDLGTGELFF. CDR3 DNA: TGTGCCACCAGTGATTTAGGTACCGGGGAGCTGTTTTTT.

This clone appeared a few times. V is TRBV12-3 or TRBV12-4 and J is TRBJ2-2; D gene ambiguous. There are 15 residues in the CDR3. V was shortened by 6 bases and J by 6 bases, with 17 bases between the two germline ends. The CDR3 sequence: CASSLPQCDPGELFF. DNA for the CDR3: TGTGCCAGCAGCCTCCCTCAGTGTGATCCCGGGGAGCTGTTTTTT.

The V call is TRBV7-9, the J call TRBJ2-7; a possible D gene is TRBD2 (6 bases). This CDR3 region has 14 residues. V lost 5 bases and J lost 5, with 16 bases in between. Germline assignment: CDR1 SEHNR and CDR2 FQNEAQ (reference sequence). The chain's CDR3 is CASSPGYWGDEQYF. The CDR3 DNA reads as TGTGCCAGCAGCCCTGGGTATTGGGGGGACGAGCAGTACTTC.

The gene calls are TRBV20-1 and TRBJ2-5; D is ambiguous. Trimming stripped 6 bases from V and 5 bases from J, with 16 bases between. The germline CDR1 and CDR2 sequences are DFQATT and SNEGSKA (reference sequence). The CDR3 sequence is 13 residues long. The CDR3, as DNA: TGCAGTGCCCCGACCGTGACTGTGGAGACCCAGTACTTC. It is translated as CSAPTVTVETQYF.

Judged by abundance, this clone is medium-sized (0.01 to 0.1%). The chain recombines TRBV6-1 with TRBJ2-7; either TRBD1 or TRBD2 may fit D (5 bases each). The CDR3 is made up of 13 amino acids. Germline loops: CDR1 MNHNS, CDR2 SASEGT. The V gene lost 6 bases and the J gene lost 2 bases, with 11 bases spanning the gap. The CDR3 here is CASSRDGAYEQYF. In DNA form, the CDR3 reads TGTGCCAGCAGCCGGGACGGAGCCTACGAGCAGTACTTC.

A word on this clone: A junction end diverges from the germline sequence, so it may reflect a read error. The J gene is TRBJ2-5, the V gene TRBV30; perhaps TRBD2 as D (5 bases). The CDR3 covers 13 residues. Germline values: CDR1 GTSNPN, CDR2 SVGIG (reference sequence). This chain's CDR3 is CVWETIGRETQYF. The CDR3 DNA sequence: TGTGTCTGGGAGACTATCGGACGGGAGACCCAGTACTTC.

This clone has a handful of counts. The junction does not match germline at one end; this may be a read error. The V and J genes are TRBV27 and TRBJ2-7, with D maybe TRBD1 (6 bases). From germline, CDR1 is MNHEY and CDR2 SMNVEV (reference sequence). The CDR3 length is 13 residues. The CDR3 nucleotides are TGTGCCACCGGCTCTGGACAGTCCTACGATCAGTACTTC. Residues: CATGSGQSYDQYF.

This clone came up many times. This sequence may be a read error, since a much larger clone differs from it by one base. This chain links TRBV2 with TRBJ2-5; 8 bases line up with TRBD1. The CDR3 extends over 13 amino acids. Germline values: CDR1 SNHLY, CDR2 FYNNEI. Trimming cost V 7 bases and J 7 bases; bases outside gene matches: 8. The CDR3 loop is CASKRDRMGTQYF. The CDR3, as DNA: TGTGCCAGCAAAAGGGACAGGATGGGGACCCAGTACTTC.

The chain has TRBV6-6 and TRBJ1-1; 9 bases map to TRBD1. Germline CDR1 reads MNHNY; CDR2 reads SVGAGI (reference sequence). Losses at the gene ends were 3 bases for V and 5 bases for J; bases not matched to a gene: 4. The CDR3 extends over 14 amino acids. CDR3 DNA: TGTGCCAGCAGTTATGGGACAGGGAGGACTGAAGCTTTCTTT. Its protein product is CASSYGTGRTEAFF.